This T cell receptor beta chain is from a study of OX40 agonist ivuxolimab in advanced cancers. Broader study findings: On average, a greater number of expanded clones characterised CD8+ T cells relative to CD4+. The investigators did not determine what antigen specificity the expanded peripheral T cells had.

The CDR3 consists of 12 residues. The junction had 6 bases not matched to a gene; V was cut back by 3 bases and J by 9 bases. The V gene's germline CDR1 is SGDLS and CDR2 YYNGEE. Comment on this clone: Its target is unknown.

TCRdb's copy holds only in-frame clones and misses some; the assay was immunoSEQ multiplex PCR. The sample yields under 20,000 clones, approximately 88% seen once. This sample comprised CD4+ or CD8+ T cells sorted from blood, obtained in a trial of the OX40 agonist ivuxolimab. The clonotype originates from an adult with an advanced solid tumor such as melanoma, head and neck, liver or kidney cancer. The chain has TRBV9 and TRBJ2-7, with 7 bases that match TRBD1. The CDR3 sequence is CASSGQGLGQYF. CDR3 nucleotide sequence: TGTGCCAGCAGCGGACAGGGCCTGGGGCAGTACTTC.